One sample yielded the 23 T cell receptor beta chains listed below, sequenced in a study of CD8 T cells in ankylosing spondylitis. Using its own MiXCR run on the 5' RACE reads, TCRdb lists one record per CDR3 protein. The table has 300,000 to 400,000 distinct CDR3 sequences, roughly 20% seen once; the top ten hold about an eighth. The specimen sequenced was blood, either unsorted or a sorted T cell fraction (not recorded which). The receptors originated from a male donor with ankylosing spondylitis or in good health (not recorded which).

This clonotype showed up just a few times. This chain joins TRBV6-1 and TRBJ2-1, with D uncertain. Deletions cut 1 base from V and 3 bases from J, with 13 bases between. Germline V gene lookup returns CDR1 MNHNS and CDR2 SASEGT. CDR3 length: 16 amino acids. This CDR3 is CASSEVGPLLYNEQFF. In DNA, the CDR3 is TGTGCCAGCAGTGAAGTAGGACCCCTACTCTACAATGAGCAGTTCTTC.

This clonotype has only a few counts. This chain uses TRBV6-6 with TRBJ2-1; D is perhaps TRBD2 (5 bases). Germline lookup yields CDR1 MNHNY and CDR2 SVGAGI (reference sequence). V was trimmed by 4 bases and J by 9 bases, leaving 13 bases between them. This CDR3 is 13 amino acids long. This CDR3 is CASSWNAEGEQFF. The CDR3 coding sequence is TGTGCCAGCAGTTGGAACGCAGAGGGTGAGCAGTTCTTC.

This clonotype was seen a handful of times. The CDR3 is CSALGDTFTDTQYF. CDR3 DNA: TGCAGTGCGCTGGGGGACACCTTCACAGATACGCAGTATTTT. The chain combines TRBV20-1 with TRBJ2-3; perhaps TRBD1 as D (6 bases). Trimming took off 6 bases at V and 2 bases at J, with 15 bases between the two ends. This CDR3 contains 14 residues. Germline CDR1 and CDR2: DFQATT and SNEGSKA (reference sequence).

In this sample, this clonotype turned up a few times. This rearrangement joins TRBV7-9 to TRBJ2-7; D may be TRBD2 (7 bases). Looked up from germline, CDR1 is SEHNR and CDR2 is FQNEAQ (reference sequence). Trimming shortened V by 11 bases and J by 5 bases, and 16 bases separated the two germline ends. This CDR3 is 12 amino acids long. The CDR3 nucleotides are TGTGCCGGGATGGGGGGGCGGAACGAGCAGTACTTC. Translated, it gives CAGMGGRNEQYF. The entire variable domain, with the rest obtained from reference TRBV7-9 and TRBJ2-7, is as follows: DTGVSQNPRHKITKRGQNVTFRCDPISEHNRLYWYRQTLGQGPEFLTYFQNEAQLEKSRLLSDRFSAERPKGSFSTLEIQRTEQGDSAMYLCAGMGGRNEQYFGPGTRLTVT.

This chain joins TRBV5-1 and TRBJ2-3, with 8 nucleotides matching TRBD2. The V segment lost 6 bases and the J segment 1 base; nucleotides outside the gene matches: 7. CDR1 and CDR2 (germline): SGHRS, YFSETQ. This CDR3 has 15 residues. CDR3 region: CASTSRTSRTDTQYF. CDR3 sequence (DNA): TGCGCCAGCACCTCCCGGACTAGCCGCACAGATACGCAGTATTTT.

The V and J genes are TRBV12-3 or TRBV12-4 and TRBJ2-2; the D is unclear. CDR3 length: 14 residues. Trimming took off 4 bases at V and 8 bases at J, with 14 bases between the two ends. The chain's CDR3 is CASSSAYFGGELFF. In nucleotides, the CDR3 is TGTGCCAGCAGTTCAGCCTACTTCGGGGGGGAGCTGTTTTTT.

The chain has TRBV7-9 and TRBJ2-2; TRBD2 agrees at 7 bases. V was pared by 11 bases and J by 5 bases, with 8 bases of the junction left unmatched. CDR3 length: 13 residues. Germline CDR1 and CDR2: SEHNR and FQNEAQ (reference sequence). CDR3 loop: CACPSGPTGELFF. DNA for the CDR3: TGTGCCTGTCCTAGCGGCCCAACCGGGGAGCTGTTTTTT.

This clonotype turned up a few times. The chain has TRBV28 and TRBJ1-1, with 8 bases fitting TRBD1. The V gene end was trimmed by 5 bases and the J gene end by 6 bases; junction bases not matched to a gene: 8. Per the germline V gene, CDR1 is MDHEN and CDR2 is SYDVKM. The CDR3 consists of 14 residues. CDR3 protein: CASSPMGGQAEAFF. CDR3 in DNA: TGTGCCAGCAGTCCCATGGGGGGACAGGCTGAAGCTTTCTTT.

The gene calls are TRBV5-1 and TRBJ2-7; 8 bases line up with TRBD2. Germline V gene data show CDR1 as SGHRS and CDR2 as YFSETQ. This CDR3 region has 15 residues. V gave up 0 bases and J gave up 2 bases; unmatched junction bases: 4. The CDR3 spells CASSLDPGGAYEQYF. The CDR3 coding sequence is TGCGCCAGCAGCTTGGATCCCGGGGGGGCCTACGAGCAGTACTTC.

There are a few counts of this clonotype. V usage is TRBV10-3 and J usage is TRBJ2-3, with 7 bases fitting TRBD2. Germline V lookup: CDR1 ENHRY, CDR2 SYGVKD. V was clipped by 4 bases and J by 4 bases; unmatched bases: 8. The CDR3 has 15 amino acids. The CDR3 DNA reads as TGTGCCATCAGTGTAGGACTAGATGAAGCAGATACGCAGTATTTT. Protein sequence: CAISVGLDEADTQYF.

This clonotype has only a few counts. The rearrangement joins TRBV4-2 to TRBJ2-3; D might be TRBD1 (5 bases). This CDR3 is 16 amino acids long. Germline-derived CDR1 and CDR2 are LGHNA and YNFKEQ. V lost 0 bases and J lost 0, with 10 bases in between. The CDR3: CASSQEGPGSTDTQYF. In DNA form, the CDR3 reads TGTGCCAGCAGCCAAGAGGGGCCGGGTAGCACAGATACGCAGTATTTT.

The V and J genes are TRBV20-1 and TRBJ2-1; TRBD2 agrees at 11 bases. Germline CDR1 is DFQATT and CDR2 is SNEGSKA (reference sequence). J was trimmed by 3 bases and V by 5 bases; bases with no gene match: 3. The CDR3 runs to 14 residues. The CDR3 spells CSAEGLADYNEQFF. The CDR3 DNA follows: TGCAGTGCTGAGGGACTAGCGGACTACAATGAGCAGTTCTTC.

This clonotype was found a few times. V is TRBV7-9 and J is TRBJ1-2; TRBD1 aligns across 7 bases. The trim removed 6 bases at V and 3 bases at J, leaving 7 bases unmatched. The germline CDR1 and CDR2 sequences are SEHNR and FQNEAQ (reference sequence). The CDR3 loop spans 14 amino acids. The CDR3 DNA is TGTGCCAGCAGACAAAAAGACAGGGACTATGGCTACACCTTC. Translation gives CASRQKDRDYGYTF.

This clonotype was seen more than once but under ten times. The genes are TRBV30 and TRBJ2-7; unclear D gene. The CDR3 has 13 amino acids. The V gene lost 0 bases and the J gene lost 3 bases, with 9 bases spanning the gap. Germline loops: CDR1 GTSNPN, CDR2 SVGIG (reference sequence). The CDR3 sequence is CAWSVNGYYEQYF. DNA of the CDR3: TGTGCCTGGAGTGTTAACGGGTACTACGAGCAGTACTTC.

The gene calls are TRBV4-1 and TRBJ2-7; 7 nucleotides agree with TRBD1. The V gene end was trimmed by 2 bases and the J gene end by 7 bases; junction bases not matched to a gene: 11. This CDR3 has 15 residues. Germline V lookup: CDR1 MGHRA, CDR2 YSYEKL. The CDR3: CASSQNLGQKKEQYF. The CDR3 DNA reads as TGCGCCAGCAGCCAAAATCTGGGACAGAAGAAGGAGCAGTACTTC.

The genes are TRBV6-4 and TRBJ2-1; 10 positions agree with TRBD1. CDR3 length: 16 residues. The V and J ends lost 4 bases and 3 bases, in that order; junction bases with no gene match: 6. Germline CDR1 and CDR2: MRHNA and SNTAGT. The CDR3 DNA reads TGTGCCAGCAGTGTACTCGGACAGGGGGACTACAATGAGCAGTTCTTC. Residues: CASSVLGQGDYNEQFF.

This chain links TRBV6-5 with TRBJ1-5, with D unresolved. Trimming cost V 0 bases and J 7 bases, with 10 bases left between them. CDR1 is MNHEY, CDR2 SVGAGI, per germline. The CDR3 sequence is 14 residues long. This CDR3 is CASSYSPSGQPQHF. The CDR3 nucleotides are TGTGCCAGCAGTTACTCCCCTTCGGGGCAGCCCCAGCATTTT.

This sequence joins TRBV5-6 and TRBJ2-1; the D is unclear. The germline V gene has CDR1 SGHDT and CDR2 YYEEEE. The CDR3 spans 16 residues. Trimming cost V 0 bases and J 0 bases, with 10 bases left between them. As DNA, the CDR3 is TGTGCCAGCAGCTTGGGTGTCAGTAGCTCCTACAATGAGCAGTTCTTC. As protein: CASSLGVSSSYNEQFF.

J is TRBJ2-3 and V is TRBV5-1; D unresolved. The CDR3 spans 15 residues. Trimming left V 0 bases short and J 6 bases short, with 14 bases between. The germline V gene encodes CDR1 SGHRS and CDR2 YFSETQ. The CDR3: CASSLEWRKPDTQYF. In DNA, the CDR3 is TGCGCCAGCAGCTTGGAGTGGCGAAAGCCGGATACGCAGTATTTT.

The chain carries TRBV12-3 or TRBV12-4 and TRBJ2-7; TRBD2 matches 8 bases. J was trimmed by 5 bases and V by 1 base; bases with no gene match: 4. CDR3 length: 14 amino acids. The CDR3 DNA sequence: TGTGCCAGCAGTTTAGTGGCGGGGGGCCACGAGCAGTACTTC. Translating it yields CASSLVAGGHEQYF.

The chain carries TRBV29-1 and TRBJ1-2; unclear D gene. Per the germline V gene, CDR1 is SQVTM and CDR2 is ANQGSEA. This CDR3 has 12 residues. Trimming removed 8 bases from V and 8 bases from J, with 18 bases in between. CDR3 residues: CSHPGTAGGYTF. CDR3 nucleotides: TGCAGCCATCCCGGTACGGCGGGAGGCTACACCTTC. Based on the CDR3 plus reference TRBV29-1 and TRBJ1-2, the full variable domain is SAVISQKPSRDICQRGTSLTIQCQVDSQVTMMFWYRQQPGQSLTLIATANQGSEATYESGFVIDKFPISRPNLTFSTLTVSNMSPEDSSIYLCSHPGTAGGYTFGSGTRLTVV.

CDR3 sequence reads: CASSVRSLGANVLTF. CDR3 DNA: TGTGCCAGTAGTGTTCGGAGTCTCGGGGCCAACGTCCTGACTTTC. The V gene is TRBV19, the J gene TRBJ2-6; D remains ambiguous. Trimming left V 5 bases short and J 4 bases short, with 12 bases between. The CDR3 consists of 15 residues. Germline lookup yields CDR1 LNHDA and CDR2 SQIVND (reference sequence).

This sequence joins TRBV10-3 and TRBJ1-5; 11 bases agree with TRBD1. The CDR3 has 15 amino acids. The junction had 3 bases not matched to a gene; V was cut back by 3 bases and J by 5 bases. Germline values: CDR1 ENHRY, CDR2 SYGVKD. The CDR3 coding sequence is TGTGCCATCAGTGAAAGGGACAGGGGGGATCAGCCCCAGCATTTT. The encoded protein is CAISERDRGDQPQHF.